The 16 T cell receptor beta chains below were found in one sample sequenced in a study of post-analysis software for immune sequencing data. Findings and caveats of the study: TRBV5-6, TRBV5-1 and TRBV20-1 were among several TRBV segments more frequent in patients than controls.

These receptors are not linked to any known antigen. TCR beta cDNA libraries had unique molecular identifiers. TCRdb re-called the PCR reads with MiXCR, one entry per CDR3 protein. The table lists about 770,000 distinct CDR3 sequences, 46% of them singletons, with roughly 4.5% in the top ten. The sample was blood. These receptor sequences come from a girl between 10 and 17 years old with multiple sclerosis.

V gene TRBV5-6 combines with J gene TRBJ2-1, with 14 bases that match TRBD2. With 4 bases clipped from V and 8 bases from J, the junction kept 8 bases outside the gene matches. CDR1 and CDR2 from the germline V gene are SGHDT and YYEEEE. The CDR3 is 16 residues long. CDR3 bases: TGTGCCAGCAGCCGCACAGGACTAGCGGGAGGAGATGAGCAGTTCTTC. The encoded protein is CASSRTGLAGGDEQFF.

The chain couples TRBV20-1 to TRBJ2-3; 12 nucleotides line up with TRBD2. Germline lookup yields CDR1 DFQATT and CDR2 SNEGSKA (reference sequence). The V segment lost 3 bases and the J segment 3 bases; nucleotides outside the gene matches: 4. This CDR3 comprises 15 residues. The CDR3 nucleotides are TGCAGTGCTAGGACTAGCGGGAGTGGGACAGATACGCAGTATTTT. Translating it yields CSARTSGSGTDTQYF.

CDR3 in DNA: TGCAGCGTGGCAGCCGGGACTGGCATACGAGAGCAGTACTTC. It specifies CSVAAGTGIREQYF. This chain links TRBV29-1 with TRBJ2-7, with TRBD2 as a possible D gene (6 bases). The CDR3 loop spans 14 amino acids. Germline CDR1 reads SQVTM; CDR2 reads ANQGSEA. With 6 bases removed from V and 7 bases from J, the gap between germline ends came to 22 bases.

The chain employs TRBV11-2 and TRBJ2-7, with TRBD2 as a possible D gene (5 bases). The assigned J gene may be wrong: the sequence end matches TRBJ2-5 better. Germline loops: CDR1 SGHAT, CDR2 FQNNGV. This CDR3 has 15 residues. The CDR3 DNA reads TGTGCCAGCAGCTTCAACTGGGGAGAAGAAGAGACCCAGTACTTC. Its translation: CASSFNWGEEETQYF.

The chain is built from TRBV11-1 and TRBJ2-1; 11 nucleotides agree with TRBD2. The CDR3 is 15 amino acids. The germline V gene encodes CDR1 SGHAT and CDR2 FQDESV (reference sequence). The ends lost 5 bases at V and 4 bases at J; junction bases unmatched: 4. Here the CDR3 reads CASSTRLAGYNEQFF. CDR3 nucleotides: TGTGCCAGCAGCACCAGACTAGCGGGGTACAATGAGCAGTTCTTC.

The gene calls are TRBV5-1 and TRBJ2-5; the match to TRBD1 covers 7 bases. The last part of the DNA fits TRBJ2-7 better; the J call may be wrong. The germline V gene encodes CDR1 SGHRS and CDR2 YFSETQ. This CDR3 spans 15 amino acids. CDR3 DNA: TGCGCCAGCAGCTGGCGACAGGGTTCAGCCTACGAGCAGTACTTC. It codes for CASSWRQGSAYEQYF.

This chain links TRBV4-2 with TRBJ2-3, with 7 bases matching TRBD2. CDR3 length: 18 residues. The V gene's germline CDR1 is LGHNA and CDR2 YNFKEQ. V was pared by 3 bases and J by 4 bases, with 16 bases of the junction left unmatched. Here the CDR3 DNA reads TGTGCCAGCAGCCAGAGAGCGCTGGGGCTAGCGGTCTCAGATACGCAGTATTTT. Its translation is CASSQRALGLAVSDTQYF.

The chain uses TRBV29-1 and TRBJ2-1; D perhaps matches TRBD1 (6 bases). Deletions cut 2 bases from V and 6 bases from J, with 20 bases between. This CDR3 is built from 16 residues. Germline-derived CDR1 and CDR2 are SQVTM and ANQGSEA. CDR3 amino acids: CSVEINGTSLGNEQFF. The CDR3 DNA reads TGCAGCGTTGAAATTAATGGGACATCCTTAGGCAATGAGCAGTTCTTC.

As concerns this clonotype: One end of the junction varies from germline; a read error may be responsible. In DNA form, the CDR3 reads TGCAGCATTGAAGACCGAGACAGGGGGATCTACGAGCAGTACTTC. It translates to CSIEDRDRGIYEQYF. V is TRBV29-1 and J is TRBJ2-7; 9 nucleotides line up with TRBD1. This CDR3 comprises 15 residues. The germline V gene encodes CDR1 SQVTM and CDR2 ANQGSEA.

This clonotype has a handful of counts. CDR3 residues: CSAPGLDPHSYEQYF. CDR3 bases: TGCAGTGCTCCGGGTCTAGACCCGCACTCCTACGAGCAGTACTTC. The rearrangement joins TRBV20-1 to TRBJ2-7; the D is unclear. Germline CDR1 and CDR2: DFQATT and SNEGSKA (reference sequence). The CDR3 is 15 amino acids. The V end lost 5 bases, the J end lost 0 bases, and 17 bases lay between the germline ends.

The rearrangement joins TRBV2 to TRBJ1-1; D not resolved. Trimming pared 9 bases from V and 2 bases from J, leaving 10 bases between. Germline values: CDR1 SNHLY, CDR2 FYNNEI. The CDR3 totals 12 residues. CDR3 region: CASNLGNTEAFF. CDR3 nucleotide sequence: TGTGCCAGTAATCTGGGCAACACTGAAGCTTTCTTT.

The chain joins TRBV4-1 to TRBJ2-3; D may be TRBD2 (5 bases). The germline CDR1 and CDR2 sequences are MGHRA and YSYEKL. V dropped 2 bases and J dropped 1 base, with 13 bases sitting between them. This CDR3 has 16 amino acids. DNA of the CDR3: TGCGCCAGCAGCCAACCCCCAGCGGACCGCACAGATACGCAGTATTTT. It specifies CASSQPPADRTDTQYF.

In nucleotides, the CDR3 is TGTGCCATCAGTGAGATCGGACTAGCGGGTGAGAGCTCCTACGAGCAGTACTTC. Its protein product is CAISEIGLAGESSYEQYF. The chain joins TRBV10-3 to TRBJ2-7; 11 nucleotides line up with TRBD2. V shed 2 bases, J shed 0 bases, and the junction held 9 bases outside the gene matches. This CDR3 has 18 residues. Germline V gene data show CDR1 as ENHRY and CDR2 as SYGVKD.

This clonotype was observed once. DNA for the CDR3: TGCGCCAGCAGCGGGACCACTAGCGGGAGGGCCTACGAGCAGTACTTC. Encoded protein: CASSGTTSGRAYEQYF. The V call is TRBV5-1, the J call TRBJ2-7; the match to TRBD2 covers 13 bases. The CDR3 totals 16 residues. J lost 2 bases, V lost 4 bases, and 6 bases had no gene match. Germline assignment: CDR1 SGHRS and CDR2 YFSETQ. Full variable domain (outside the CDR3, taken from reference TRBV5-1 and TRBJ2-7): KAGVTQTPRYLIKTRGQQVTLSCSPISGHRSVSWYQQTPGQGLQFLFEYFSETQRNKGNFPGRFSGRQFSNSRSEMNVSTLELGDSALYLCASSGTTSGRAYEQYFGPGTRLTVT.

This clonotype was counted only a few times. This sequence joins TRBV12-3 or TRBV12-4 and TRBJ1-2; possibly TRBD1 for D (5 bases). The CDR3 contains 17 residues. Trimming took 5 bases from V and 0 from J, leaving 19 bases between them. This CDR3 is CASSPPPGPISNYGYTF. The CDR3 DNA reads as TGTGCCAGCAGTCCACCTCCGGGACCAATATCTAACTATGGCTACACCTTC.

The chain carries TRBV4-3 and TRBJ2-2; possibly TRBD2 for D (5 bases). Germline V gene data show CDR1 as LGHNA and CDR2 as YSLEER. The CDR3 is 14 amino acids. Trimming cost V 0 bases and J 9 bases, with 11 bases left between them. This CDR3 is CASSQDRGFRELFF. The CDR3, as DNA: TGCGCCAGCAGCCAAGATCGAGGGTTCAGGGAGCTGTTTTTT.